These 29 T cell receptor beta chains share one sample of origin, sequenced in a study of blood T cell repertoires in COVID-19. Assay used: immunoSEQ multiplex PCR; TCRdb lists only in-frame clones, some missing. The data show over 250,000 clones, approximately 85% seen once. Material for sequencing was peripheral blood. These receptors were collected from a woman between 65 and 79 years old with acute or convalescent COVID-19.

J is TRBJ2-7 and V is TRBV5-1, with 7 nucleotides matching TRBD2. The V and J ends lost 1 base and 3 bases, in that order; junction bases with no gene match: 7. Germline V gives CDR1 SGHRS, CDR2 YFSETQ. CDR3 length equals 15 residues. CDR3 nucleotides: TGCGCCAGCAGCTTGAAACCAGCGGGGTACTACGAGCAGTACTTC. It translates to CASSLKPAGYYEQYF.

In regard to this clone: One end of the junction does not line up with germline, which may come from a read error. The gene calls are TRBV5-1 and TRBJ1-2, with 8 bases lining up with TRBD1. The germline gives CDR1 SGHRS, CDR2 YFSETQ. The CDR3 contains 15 residues. The CDR3 bases are TGCACCAGCAGCTCCGCCCGACAGGGGACCTATGGCTACACCTTC. This gives the protein CTSSSARQGTYGYTF.

The chain combines TRBV18 with TRBJ2-5, with TRBD2 identical over 7 bases. This CDR3 spans 16 amino acids. Germline-derived CDR1 and CDR2 are KGHSH and LQKENI. J lost 5 bases, V lost 3 bases, and 12 bases had no gene match. For the CDR3, the DNA is TGTGCCAGCTCACCTGGAGGACTAGGAGGGACGGAGACCCAGTACTTC. Protein product: CASSPGGLGGTETQYF.

V and J are TRBV2 and TRBJ1-1, with TRBD1 matching 8 bases. This CDR3 has 14 amino acids. CDR1 and CDR2 (germline): SNHLY, FYNNEI. The V gene end was trimmed by 6 bases and the J gene end by 1 base; junction bases not matched to a gene: 4. The CDR3 is CASSADRGNTEAFF. Written as DNA, the CDR3 is TGTGCCAGCAGCGCCGACAGGGGGAACACTGAAGCTTTCTTT.

This clone came up once. This chain joins TRBV20-1 and TRBJ2-3; D possibly corresponds to TRBD1 (6 bases). Between the trimmed V and J ends, which lost 3 bases and 6 bases, there was a span of 16 bases. Germline loops: CDR1 DFQATT, CDR2 SNEGSKA (reference sequence). The CDR3 is 14 residues long. CDR3 coding DNA: TGCAGTGCTAGTGGGACACGCGGCCGGGATACGCAGTATTTT. Translation: CSASGTRGRDTQYF.

The chain combines TRBV19 with TRBJ2-3, with 10 positions matching TRBD1. V shed 6 bases, J shed 5 bases, and the junction held 11 bases outside the gene matches. Germline assignment: CDR1 LNHDA and CDR2 SQIVND (reference sequence). The CDR3 extends over 16 amino acids. Here the CDR3 reads CASRIRWDRGIDTQYF. CDR3 coding DNA: TGTGCCAGTAGGATCCGGTGGGACAGGGGTATAGATACGCAGTATTTT.

This chain links TRBV10-3 with TRBJ1-1, with 8 bases identical to TRBD1. V shed 7 bases and J 2 bases; nucleotides not matched to a gene: 6. CDR1 ENHRY and CDR2 SYGVKD come from the germline V gene. This CDR3 is 14 amino acids long. The CDR3 loop reads CAITRTGLNTEAFF. The CDR3 DNA follows: TGTGCCATCACCCGGACAGGGCTAAACACTGAAGCTTTCTTT.

This chain links TRBV11-3 with TRBJ2-5, with a weak D call TRBD1 (5 bases). Between the trimmed V and J ends, which lost 4 bases and 4 bases, there was a span of 7 bases. The CDR3 totals 12 residues. Germline V gene data show CDR1 as SGHNT and CDR2 as YENEEA. The DNA of the CDR3 is TGTGCCAGCAGCTCGGACACAGAGACCCAGTACTTC. Its translation is CASSSDTETQYF.

The V call is TRBV11-2, the J call TRBJ2-1; TRBD2 agrees at 10 bases. Germline loops: CDR1 SGHAT, CDR2 FQNNGV. The CDR3 has 17 amino acids. Trimming at V came to 3 bases and at J to 8 bases, leaving 13 bases not matched to a gene. CDR3: CASSFPPSSGGLHEQFF. The DNA for the CDR3 is TGTGCCAGCAGCTTCCCCCCGAGTAGCGGGGGGCTCCATGAGCAGTTCTTC. The whole variable domain, remainder taken from reference TRBV11-2 and TRBJ2-1, is EAGVAQSPRYKIIEKRQSVAFWCNPISGHATLYWYQQILGQGPKLLIQFQNNGVVDDSQLPKDRFSAERLKGVDSTLKIQPAKLEDSAVYLCASSFPPSSGGLHEQFFGPGTRLTVL.

The chain has TRBV19 and TRBJ1-2; 7 positions agree with TRBD1. The CDR3 extends over 12 amino acids. Trimming at V came to 6 bases and at J to 8 bases, leaving 6 bases not matched to a gene. Germline CDR1 and CDR2: LNHDA and SQIVND (reference sequence). CDR3 sequence reads: CASRGGRLGYTF. CDR3 bases: TGTGCCAGTAGAGGGGGCAGGTTGGGCTACACCTTC.

The V call is TRBV9, the J call TRBJ2-1; the match to TRBD2 covers 10 bases. Germline loops: CDR1 SGDLS, CDR2 YYNGEE. V was pared by 3 bases and J by 5 bases, with 5 bases of the junction left unmatched. The CDR3 runs 15 residues. This CDR3 reads CASSGTSGAHNEQFF. The CDR3 nucleotides are TGTGCCAGCAGCGGGACTAGCGGAGCTCACAATGAGCAGTTCTTC. The full variable domain, in which reference TRBV9 and TRBJ2-1 provide the parts outside the CDR3, is DSGVTQTPKHLITATGQRVTLRCSPRSGDLSVYWYQQSLDQGLQFLIQYYNGEERAKGNILERFSAQQFPDLHSELNLSSLELGDSALYFCASSGTSGAHNEQFFGPGTRLTVL.

Only one count was recorded for this clone. J is TRBJ2-7 and V is TRBV7-9; 10 bases line up with TRBD1. This CDR3 spans 14 amino acids. The V gene's germline CDR1 is SEHNR and CDR2 FQNEAQ (reference sequence). V lost 4 bases to trimming and J lost 2 bases; unmatched junction nucleotides: 2. The CDR3 protein is CASSWDRGAYEQYF. CDR3 coding DNA: TGTGCCAGCAGCTGGGACAGGGGAGCCTACGAGCAGTACTTC. Based on the CDR3 plus reference TRBV7-9 and TRBJ2-7, the full variable domain is DTGVSQNPRHKITKRGQNVTFRCDPISEHNRLYWYRQTLGQGPEFLTYFQNEAQLEKSRLLSDRFSAERPKGSFSTLEIQRTEQGDSAMYLCASSWDRGAYEQYFGPGTRLTVT.

The V and J genes are TRBV19 and TRBJ1-1; 8 nucleotides agree with TRBD1. In germline, CDR1 is LNHDA, CDR2 SQIVND (reference sequence). Germline trimming cut 3 bases from V and 4 bases from J; bases unmatched to any gene: 10. The CDR3 contains 16 residues. DNA for the CDR3: TGTGCCAGTAGTATGGGCAGGGGGCGGGGTAGCACTGAAGCTTTCTTT. Residues: CASSMGRGRGSTEAFF.

CDR3 in DNA: TGTGCCAGCAACGGAGACTCTGGAAACACCATATATTTT. Translation: CASNGDSGNTIYF. J is TRBJ1-3 and V is TRBV12-3 or TRBV12-4; D not resolved. The CDR3 is 13 residues long. Trimming took off 7 bases at V and 0 bases at J, with 7 bases between the two ends.

The rearrangement links TRBV5-4 to TRBJ2-5; 11 bases are shared with TRBD2. With 4 bases clipped from V and 3 bases from J, the junction kept 11 bases outside the gene matches. CDR1 and CDR2 (germline): SGHNT, YYREEE (reference sequence). The CDR3 loop spans 17 amino acids. The DNA for the CDR3 is TGTGCCAGCAGCGAAGGACTAGCGGGCCCGAGGGAAGAGACCCAGTACTTC. As protein: CASSEGLAGPREETQYF.

The chain employs TRBV10-3 and TRBJ1-1; possible D gene TRBD1, 5 bases. Germline-derived CDR1 and CDR2 are ENHRY and SYGVKD. V lost 0 bases to trimming and J lost 1 base, with 9 bases between them. The CDR3 is 15 residues long. The CDR3 sequence: CAISESRTPNTEAFF. CDR3 coding DNA: TGTGCCATCAGTGAGTCCAGGACACCGAACACTGAAGCTTTCTTT.

The CDR3 reads CASSIHGSSNEKLFF. CDR3 coding DNA: TGTGCCAGCAGCATCCACGGTAGTTCTAATGAAAAACTGTTTTTT. V usage is TRBV3-1 (or the pseudogene TRBV3-2) and J usage is TRBJ1-4; no clear D. The germline V and J ends were trimmed by 5 bases and 3 bases, with 13 bases remaining between them. The CDR3 runs to 15 residues. Germline V gives CDR1 LGHDT, CDR2 YNNKEL (reference sequence).

The chain recombines TRBV6-2 or TRBV6-3 with TRBJ2-2, with 13 bases identical to TRBD2. J lost 3 bases, V lost 2 bases, and 6 bases had no gene match. The CDR3 totals 18 residues. The germline gives CDR1 MNHEY, CDR2 SVGEGT. The CDR3: CASSYATSGGHHTGELFF. CDR3 nucleotides: TGTGCCAGCAGTTACGCGACTAGCGGGGGGCACCACACCGGGGAGCTGTTTTTT.

The chain is built from TRBV2 and TRBJ2-2; 8 nucleotides line up with TRBD2. Germline assignment: CDR1 SNHLY and CDR2 FYNNEI. Germline trimming cut 6 bases from V and 0 bases from J; bases unmatched to any gene: 3. This CDR3 is 15 amino acids long. DNA of the CDR3: TGTGCCAGCAGCCGACTAGCGACGAACACCGGGGAGCTGTTTTTT. Amino acids: CASSRLATNTGELFF.

This clone appeared a single time. V and J are TRBV30 and TRBJ2-2; TRBD1 might be the D (6 bases). CDR1 and CDR2 from the germline V gene are GTSNPN and SVGIG (reference sequence). The CDR3 has 13 amino acids. V was cut by 0 bases and J by 9 bases, with 11 bases left in between. CDR3 nucleotides: TGTGCCTGGAGTGTACAGGGCGACAGGGAGCTGTTTTTT. Translation gives CAWSVQGDRELFF. The full variable domain, rest sourced from reference TRBV30 and TRBJ2-2, is SQTIHQWPATLVQPVGSPLSLECTVEGTSNPNLYWYRQAAGRGLQLLFYSVGIGQISSEVPQNLSASRPQDRQFILSSKKLLLSDSGFYLCAWSVQGDRELFFGEGSRLTVL.

The rearrangement joins TRBV4-1 to TRBJ2-7; D may be TRBD1 (6 bases). Germline CDR1 MGHRA, CDR2 YSYEKL. CDR3 length: 17 residues. With 4 bases removed from V and 2 bases from J, the gap between germline ends came to 21 bases. The CDR3 reads CASSPRNHRDTAYEQYF. CDR3 coding DNA: TGCGCCAGCAGCCCCAGAAACCACCGGGACACAGCCTACGAGCAGTACTTC.

The chain links TRBV18 to TRBJ2-1; D might be TRBD2 (5 bases). The CDR3 runs to 16 residues. The V gene's germline CDR1 is KGHSH and CDR2 LQKENI. Trimming took off 3 bases at V and 1 base at J, with 13 bases between the two ends. Here the CDR3 reads CASSPGAQRSYNEQFF. In DNA form, the CDR3 reads TGTGCCAGCTCACCGGGAGCGCAGCGGTCCTACAATGAGCAGTTCTTC.

The CDR3: CASRSSGVQETQYF. Written as DNA, the CDR3 is TGTGCCAGCAGGTCTAGCGGGGTTCAAGAGACCCAGTACTTC. This rearrangement joins TRBV7-9 to TRBJ2-5, with 9 bases matching TRBD2. The CDR3 is 14 amino acids. V was clipped by 6 bases and J by 2 bases; unmatched bases: 4. Germline V gene lookup returns CDR1 SEHNR and CDR2 FQNEAQ (reference sequence).

This chain joins TRBV9 and TRBJ2-3; 7 bases line up with TRBD2. The J segment lost 0 bases and the V segment lost 3 bases, leaving 10 bases of the junction unmatched. Germline CDR1 SGDLS, CDR2 YYNGEE. The CDR3 spans 17 residues. CDR3 sequence: CASSAIFGGYSTDTQYF. The CDR3 coding sequence is TGTGCCAGCAGCGCTATTTTCGGGGGGTATAGCACAGATACGCAGTATTTT.

V is TRBV9 and J is TRBJ1-1; D ambiguous. CDR3 length: 14 residues. The V gene's germline CDR1 is SGDLS and CDR2 YYNGEE. Trimming removed 4 bases at V and 0 bases at J, with 10 bases between. The CDR3 here is CASSPSVMNTEAFF. CDR3 DNA: TGTGCCAGCAGCCCCTCCGTTATGAACACTGAAGCTTTCTTT.

The chain joins TRBV12-3 or TRBV12-4 to TRBJ2-1; TRBD1 is a possible D gene (6 bases). This CDR3 is built from 13 residues. V was clipped by 4 bases and J by 6 bases, with 10 bases between them. The CDR3 nucleotides are TGTGCCAGCAGTTCATACAGGGTCAATGAGCAGTTCTTC. Translation: CASSSYRVNEQFF.

The rearrangement links TRBV5-1 to TRBJ1-3; D is uncertain. V lost 4 bases and J 1 base, leaving 12 bases between the germline ends. CDR1 and CDR2 from the germline V gene are SGHRS and YFSETQ. The CDR3 loop spans 15 amino acids. In DNA form, the CDR3 reads TGCGCCAGCAGCCTCGGTGATGCTTCTGGAAACACCATATATTTT. Amino acid sequence: CASSLGDASGNTIYF. Based on the CDR3 plus reference TRBV5-1 and TRBJ1-3, the full variable domain is KAGVTQTPRYLIKTRGQQVTLSCSPISGHRSVSWYQQTPGQGLQFLFEYFSETQRNKGNFPGRFSGRQFSNSRSEMNVSTLELGDSALYLCASSLGDASGNTIYFGEGSWLTVV.

This rearrangement joins TRBV2 to TRBJ1-6; no reliable D call. This CDR3 is built from 15 residues. The V gene lost 6 bases and the J gene lost 9 bases, with 18 bases spanning the gap. Germline CDR1 is SNHLY and CDR2 is FYNNEI. CDR3: CASSTTTGMSSPLHF. CDR3 sequence (DNA): TGTGCCAGCAGCACAACGACCGGGATGTCTTCACCCCTCCACTTT.

This clone was picked up a small number of times. The chain carries TRBV3-1 (or the pseudogene TRBV3-2) and TRBJ1-5; D is unresolved. Germline V gene sequence: CDR1 LGHDT, CDR2 YNNKEL (reference sequence). The CDR3 has 14 residues. Trimming cost V 1 base and J 6 bases, with 10 bases left between them. Here the CDR3 reads CASSQAGMGQPQHF. The CDR3 bases are TGTGCCAGCAGCCAAGCGGGTATGGGTCAGCCCCAGCATTTT.